This T cell receptor (beta chain) was identified in a study of T cell changes during pregnancy in multiple sclerosis. Germline CDR1 and CDR2: LGHNA and YNFKEQ. The CDR3 runs 14 residues. Trimming shortened V by 1 base and J by 8 bases, and 12 bases separated the two germline ends. Repertoires were generated with immunoSEQ multiplex PCR, while TCRdb's copy carries only in-frame clones and drops some. The sample includes 84,000 or so clones, around 94% of them seen just once. The specimen was peripheral blood, collected in the third trimester of pregnancy. The rearrangement uses TRBV4-2 and TRBJ2-1, with TRBD1 as a possible D gene (6 bases). This TCR came from a female donor with multiple sclerosis, enrolled in a pregnancy study. In nucleotides, the CDR3 is TGTGCCAGCAGCCAAGGGCCAGGGGCCGATGAGCAGTTCTTC. Protein product: CASSQGPGADEQFF.